This passage covers 27 T cell receptor beta chains from one sample sequenced in a study of blood T cell repertoires in COVID-19. Assay: immunoSEQ multiplex PCR; the TCRdb copy retains only in-frame clones and omits some. The data show 7,000 or so clones, around 87% seen once. The source material was peripheral blood. These TCRs come from a man older than 75 with active COVID-19.

The chain couples TRBV5-1 to TRBJ2-2; perhaps TRBD2 as D (5 bases). This CDR3 has 16 amino acids. V was clipped by 0 bases and J by 7 bases, with 16 bases between them. From germline, CDR1 is SGHRS and CDR2 YFSETQ. CDR3 in amino acids: CASSLERSGTGGELFF. DNA for the CDR3: TGCGCCAGCAGCTTGGAGCGGAGCGGTACCGGCGGGGAGCTGTTTTTT. Looking up the rest from reference TRBV5-1 and TRBJ2-2 gives the full variable domain: KAGVTQTPRYLIKTRGQQVTLSCSPISGHRSVSWYQQTPGQGLQFLFEYFSETQRNKGNFPGRFSGRQFSNSRSEMNVSTLELGDSALYLCASSLERSGTGGELFFGEGSRLTVL.

CDR3 DNA: TGTGCCAGCAGCTTGTTTGGGGCCGAAGATACGCAGTATTTT. Its translation is CASSLFGAEDTQYF. This chain uses TRBV5-4 with TRBJ2-3, with a weak D call TRBD1 (5 bases). Germline CDR1 and CDR2: SGHNT and YYREEE (reference sequence). V was shortened by 1 base and J by 5 bases, with 11 bases between the two germline ends. The CDR3 spans 14 residues. The whole variable domain, filled in from reference TRBV5-4 and TRBJ2-3, reads ETGVTQSPTHLIKTRGQQVTLRCSSQSGHNTVSWYQQALGQGPQFIFQYYREEENGRGNFPPRFSGLQFPNYSSELNVNALELDDSALYLCASSLFGAEDTQYFGPGTRLTVL.

J is TRBJ2-2 and V is TRBV5-4, with a tentative D call TRBD2 (6 bases). This CDR3 contains 15 residues. CDR1 and CDR2 (germline): SGHNT, YYREEE (reference sequence). Trimming pared 3 bases from V and 2 bases from J, leaving 11 bases between. This chain's CDR3 is CASSWGDDNTGELFF. For the CDR3, the DNA is TGTGCCAGCAGCTGGGGGGACGATAACACCGGGGAGCTGTTTTTT. The full variable domain, completed using reference TRBV5-4 and TRBJ2-2, is ETGVTQSPTHLIKTRGQQVTLRCSSQSGHNTVSWYQQALGQGPQFIFQYYREEENGRGNFPPRFSGLQFPNYSSELNVNALELDDSALYLCASSWGDDNTGELFFGEGSRLTVL.

This chain joins TRBV6-5 and TRBJ2-3, with D tentatively TRBD1 (6 bases). Germline values: CDR1 MNHEY, CDR2 SVGAGI. The V end was cut by 0 bases, the J end by 5 bases, with 12 bases between. The CDR3 covers 15 residues. The CDR3 spells CASSYSHRAQDTQYF. The CDR3 DNA sequence: TGTGCCAGCAGTTACTCCCACAGGGCCCAAGATACGCAGTATTTT.

The sample holds one count of this clone. The V call is TRBV28, the J call TRBJ1-4; no clear D gene. CDR1 and CDR2 from the germline V gene are MDHEN and SYDVKM. Trimming removed 5 bases from V and 6 bases from J, with 19 bases in between. CDR3 size: 16 residues. The CDR3 DNA sequence: TGTGCCAGCAGTACCCATTACACGGACTTAGATGAAAAACTGTTTTTT. Translated: CASSTHYTDLDEKLFF.

The gene calls are TRBV28 and TRBJ1-4, with D unclear. The V end was cut by 3 bases, the J end by 3 bases, with 14 bases between. This CDR3 spans 16 amino acids. Germline V CDR1 and CDR2: MDHEN, SYDVKM. CDR3 sequence (DNA): TGTGCCAGCAGTTTTTCCCCATCAGCGGCTAATGAAAAACTGTTTTTT. Its protein is CASSFSPSAANEKLFF.

This sequence joins TRBV2 and TRBJ2-2; 9 bases map to TRBD1. J was trimmed by 7 bases and V by 6 bases; bases with no gene match: 9. This CDR3 region has 15 residues. Per germline, CDR1 SNHLY and CDR2 FYNNEI. The CDR3 reads CASRATGGSDGELFF. Here the CDR3 DNA reads TGTGCCAGCAGAGCAACAGGGGGCTCGGACGGGGAGCTGTTTTTT. Variable domain in full (rest from reference TRBV2 and TRBJ2-2): EPEVTQTPSHQVTQMGQEVILRCVPISNHLYFYWYRQILGQKVEFLVSFYNNEISEKSEIFDDQFSVERPDGSNFTLKIRSTKLEDSAMYFCASRATGGSDGELFFGEGSRLTVL.

This rearrangement joins TRBV20-1 to TRBJ1-3, with TRBD1 as a possible D gene (5 bases). The CDR3 contains 13 residues. Germline-derived CDR1 and CDR2 are DFQATT and SNEGSKA (reference sequence). V was trimmed by 3 bases and J by 4 bases, leaving 10 bases between them. The CDR3 here is CSASSAGGNTIYF. The CDR3 coding sequence is TGCAGTGCTAGTTCGGCAGGGGGAAACACCATATATTTT.

The V and J genes are TRBV27 and TRBJ2-2; 12 bases agree with TRBD2. The J segment lost 0 bases and the V segment lost 6 bases, leaving 11 bases of the junction unmatched. The CDR3 is 19 amino acids. CDR1 MNHEY and CDR2 SMNVEV come from the germline V gene (reference sequence). Here the CDR3 DNA reads TGTGCCAGCAGCCTTCAGGGACTAGCGGGCACCTCGAACACCGGGGAGCTGTTTTTT. This translates into CASSLQGLAGTSNTGELFF.

The rearrangement joins TRBV6-2 or TRBV6-3 to TRBJ2-1; D may be TRBD2 (6 bases). Trimming took off 6 bases at V and 0 bases at J, with 12 bases between the two ends. Germline assignment: CDR1 MNHEY and CDR2 SVGEGT. The CDR3 length is 15 residues. The DNA for the CDR3 is TGTGCCAGCAGCCTCCAAGCGGGCTCCTACAATGAGCAGTTCTTC. Protein sequence: CASSLQAGSYNEQFF.

The rearrangement joins TRBV27 to TRBJ1-2; TRBD1 matches 11 bases. The CDR3 covers 15 residues. Germline assignment: CDR1 MNHEY and CDR2 SMNVEV (reference sequence). V was pared by 6 bases and J by 5 bases, with 8 bases of the junction left unmatched. CDR3 residues: CASSHGQGALYGYTF. CDR3 DNA: TGTGCCAGCAGCCACGGACAGGGGGCCCTGTATGGCTACACCTTC.

This clone has just a few counts. V is TRBV29-1 and J is TRBJ1-2; 10 bases are a match to TRBD1. The CDR3 sequence is 13 residues long. V was pared by 5 bases and J by 10 bases, with 10 bases of the junction left unmatched. The germline V gene encodes CDR1 SQVTM and CDR2 ANQGSEA. CDR3 DNA sequence: TGCAGCGTTCAAGGACAGGGGGGTTTGGACTACACCTTC. This encodes CSVQGQGGLDYTF.

This rearrangement joins TRBV5-1 to TRBJ1-4, with a possible D match to TRBD1 (5 bases). In germline, CDR1 is SGHRS, CDR2 YFSETQ. Trimming cost V 3 bases and J 8 bases, with 11 bases left between them. The CDR3 is made up of 13 amino acids. CDR3 protein: CASSSDSEEKLFF. CDR3 DNA sequence: TGCGCCAGCAGCTCCGACAGTGAGGAAAAACTGTTTTTT.

V usage is TRBV5-1 and J usage is TRBJ2-7; 13 bases fit TRBD2. CDR3 length equals 21 residues. CDR1 and CDR2 (germline): SGHRS, YFSETQ. The trim removed 1 base at V and 0 bases at J, leaving 16 bases unmatched. CDR3 in amino acids: CASSLRSRETSGRGGSYEQYF. The CDR3 DNA is TGCGCCAGCAGCTTGAGGTCGAGGGAAACTAGCGGGAGGGGCGGCTCCTACGAGCAGTACTTC.

The chain recombines TRBV5-1 with TRBJ2-3, with 11 bases matching TRBD2. The CDR3 is made up of 16 amino acids. V was clipped by 3 bases and J by 5 bases; unmatched bases: 8. Germline V gene data show CDR1 as SGHRS and CDR2 as YFSETQ. The CDR3 protein is CASSSVAGGLGDTQYF. For the CDR3, the DNA is TGCGCCAGCAGCTCCGTAGCGGGAGGGCTGGGAGATACGCAGTATTTT.

This chain links TRBV5-1 with TRBJ1-3; perhaps TRBD1 as D (5 bases). Germline CDR1 SGHRS, CDR2 YFSETQ. Trimming cost V 4 bases and J 2 bases, with 10 bases left between them. The CDR3 covers 14 residues. DNA for the CDR3: TGCGCCAGCAGCGAGGGGAGGGCTGGAAACACCATATATTTT. Translated: CASSEGRAGNTIYF.

To note about this clone: The junction differs from germline at one of its ends, possibly a read error. The same CDR3 arises from other DNA sequences in this sample as well. This rearrangement joins TRBV4-2 to TRBJ2-6, with 9 bases fitting TRBD2. The germline V gene encodes CDR1 LGHNA and CDR2 YNFKEQ. This CDR3 contains 17 residues. CDR3 amino acids: CASSQGTSASGANVLTF. The DNA of the CDR3 is TGTGCCAGCAGCCAAGGGACTAGCGCCTCTGGGGCCAACGTCCTAACTTTC.

This chain uses TRBV2 with TRBJ1-1; 7 bases are shared with TRBD1. V lost 5 bases, J lost 6 bases, and 6 bases stayed unmatched. The CDR3 has 13 amino acids. The germline V gene encodes CDR1 SNHLY and CDR2 FYNNEI. The DNA for the CDR3 is TGTGCCAGCAGTCCCAGGGGGTCGCCTGAAGCTTTCTTT. This codes for CASSPRGSPEAFF.

This clone was seen just once. The V call is TRBV4-2, the J call TRBJ2-7; 8 nucleotides align to TRBD2. V lost 1 base and J lost 0; bases outside the gene matches: 14. CDR3 length: 19 amino acids. Germline assignment: CDR1 LGHNA and CDR2 YNFKEQ. Here the CDR3 reads CASSQGVNSGTVSSYEQYF. The CDR3 coding sequence is TGTGCCAGCAGCCAAGGGGTGAATAGCGGGACGGTCAGCTCCTACGAGCAGTACTTC.

V is TRBV5-1 and J is TRBJ1-1, with D possibly being TRBD1 (6 bases). Germline CDR1 is SGHRS and CDR2 is YFSETQ. CDR3 length: 17 amino acids. The V end was cut by 4 bases, the J end by 2 bases, with 21 bases between. The CDR3 DNA reads TGCGCCAGCAGCCCTCACAGGGAATGGAATGCTAACACTGAAGCTTTCTTT. It is translated as CASSPHREWNANTEAFF.

V usage is TRBV15 and J usage is TRBJ2-7, with a tentative D call TRBD2 (6 bases). The V gene's germline CDR1 is LNHNV and CDR2 YYDKDF (reference sequence). This CDR3 has 15 residues. Deletions cut 3 bases from V and 3 bases from J, with 15 bases between. This chain's CDR3 is CATSRDKGLNYEQYF. DNA for the CDR3: TGTGCCACCAGCAGGGACAAGGGACTGAACTACGAGCAGTACTTC.

The chain carries TRBV3-1 (or the pseudogene TRBV3-2) and TRBJ2-1; D might be TRBD1 (6 bases). The V and J ends lost 1 base and 0 bases respectively, with 10 bases between them. Germline lookup yields CDR1 LGHDT and CDR2 YNNKEL (reference sequence). This CDR3 is built from 16 residues. The CDR3 nucleotides are TGTGCCAGCAGCCAAGCAGGGGTTGGCTCCTACAATGAGCAGTTCTTC. Its protein product is CASSQAGVGSYNEQFF.

A few counts support this clone. The V call is TRBV7-9, the J call TRBJ1-5, with a possible D match to TRBD1 (6 bases). The CDR3 extends over 17 amino acids. Looked up from germline, CDR1 is SEHNR and CDR2 is FQNEAQ (reference sequence). V dropped 4 bases and J dropped 0 bases, with 16 bases sitting between them. In DNA form, the CDR3 reads TGTGCCAGCAGCTCGACTCAGGGGCGAGATAGCAATCAGCCCCAGCATTTT. It is translated as CASSSTQGRDSNQPQHF.

The chain recombines TRBV20-1 with TRBJ1-2, with D uncertain. CDR1 is DFQATT, CDR2 SNEGSKA, per germline (reference sequence). This CDR3 contains 10 residues. Trimming shortened V by 6 bases and J by 2 bases, and 4 bases separated the two germline ends. The CDR3: CSARNYGYTF. The CDR3 nucleotides read TGCAGTGCCAGGAACTATGGCTACACCTTC.

The chain couples TRBV28 to TRBJ1-2; D possibly corresponds to TRBD1 (5 bases). Germline V gene data show CDR1 as MDHEN and CDR2 as SYDVKM. This CDR3 has 15 residues. The germline V and J ends were trimmed by 6 bases and 4 bases, with 18 bases remaining between them. CDR3 nucleotide sequence: TGTGCCAGCAGCTTTCCCTCTCAGGGACTCTATGGCTACACCTTC. This gives the protein CASSFPSQGLYGYTF.

The chain employs TRBV5-5 and TRBJ1-3; D is perhaps TRBD1 (5 bases). CDR1 is SGHKS and CDR2 is YYEKEE in the germline V gene (reference sequence). V lost 2 bases and J 8 bases, leaving 11 bases between the germline ends. This CDR3 is built from 13 residues. The CDR3 sequence: CASSFSSRDTIYF. For the CDR3, the DNA is TGTGCCAGCAGCTTCAGTTCCAGGGACACCATATATTTT.

The chain employs TRBV5-1 and TRBJ2-7; 10 nucleotides match TRBD2. CDR3 length: 14 residues. The germline gives CDR1 SGHRS, CDR2 YFSETQ. V dropped 5 bases and J dropped 2; count of bases not matched to a gene: 4. The CDR3, as DNA: TGCGCCAGCAGTACTAGCGGGACGGCCTACGAGCAGTACTTC. Protein product: CASSTSGTAYEQYF. The full variable domain, completed using reference TRBV5-1 and TRBJ2-7, is KAGVTQTPRYLIKTRGQQVTLSCSPISGHRSVSWYQQTPGQGLQFLFEYFSETQRNKGNFPGRFSGRQFSNSRSEMNVSTLELGDSALYLCASSTSGTAYEQYFGPGTRLTVT.